Sequencing of this T cell receptor (beta chain) was carried out in a study of T cells in Graves' hyperthyroidism and ophthalmopathy. TCR beta CDR3 region amplification was performed from RNA transcripts. First-round RT-PCR of the TCR CDR3 relied on the HTBI primer set. TCRdb reprocessed the multiplex PCR reads with MiXCR, giving one entry per CDR3 protein. The sample yields around 700,000 distinct CDR3 sequences, roughly a sixth seen once. CDR1 and CDR2 from the germline V gene are MNHEY and SVGAGI. The CDR3 covers 16 residues. A remark on this clonotype: The target antigen is unknown. At one boundary the junction diverges from the germline segment, which might be a read error.

Study outcomes and limitations: Ophthalmopathy, as predicted by the model, came a median about seven months after the prediction.

Patients aged 18 to 65 with hyperthyroidism were newly diagnosed, with duration under 2 months. Based on clinical symptoms, serum thyroxine and TRAb, thyroid ultrasound and orbital computed tomography, diagnoses were reached. Using about 10 ml of fresh peripheral blood, PBMCs were prepared. The source of this sequence is a woman aged 45-65 years with Graves' hyperthyroidism that later progressed to Graves' ophthalmopathy. The V gene is TRBV6-5, the J gene TRBJ2-7, with 8 bases fitting TRBD2. The sample taken for sequencing was blood. The CDR3 protein is CACSYGAPGLAYEQYF. In DNA form, the CDR3 reads TGTGCCTGCAGTTACGGCGCGCCGGGACTAGCCTACGAGCAGTACTTC.